Below, one TCR beta chain is given with its context. Its antigen is as yet unknown. This sample is drawn from a study of CD4 T cells in relation to SARS-CoV-2 and coronaviruses. Unexposed donor CD4+ T cells date from about 2011-2019, before the COVID-19 pandemic. The cells were cultured for about ten days before CD4+ T cells were isolated. Unexposed-donor CD4+ T cells were probed with SARS-CoV-2 S/N and four cold-coronavirus spikes, cells permitting. V was clipped by 6 bases and J by 3 bases; unmatched bases: 8. The CDR3 has 15 residues. Germline V gene lookup returns CDR1 LNHDA and CDR2 SQIVND (reference sequence). Libraries were prepared by immunoSEQ multiplex PCR; TCRdb keeps only in-frame clonotypes and omits some of them. The sample consists of about 29,000 clones, about 75% of them appearing once.

V and J are TRBV19 and TRBJ2-7, with 10 bases matching TRBD2. The sequenced sample consisted of CD4+ T cells from PBMCs, cultured in vitro. The source of this sequence is a human donor in good health. CDR3 coding DNA: TGTGCCAGTAGCCCTAGCGGGAGAATTCTCTACGAGCAGTACTTC. This sequence encodes CASSPSGRILYEQYF.